This paragraph reports one T cell receptor beta chain. The data originate from a study of blood T cell repertoires in COVID-19. Across the whole study: T cells, B-cell-depleted T cells, or PBMCs provided the cDNA or gDNA that served as material.

The repertoire was sequenced with immunoSEQ multiplex PCR; TCRdb's copy has only in-frame clones and lacks some. The table includes over 150,000 clones, 75% to 85% detected once. The germline V gene has CDR1 MNHEY and CDR2 SVGEGT. V lost 2 bases, J lost 3 bases, and 13 bases lay in between. The CDR3 spans 15 residues. Sequencing was carried out using PBMCs or T cells enriched from blood (not recorded which). The J gene is TRBJ1-2, the V gene TRBV6-2 or TRBV6-3; TRBD1 might be the D (5 bases). The clonotype comes from a man between 40 and 49 years old who had recovered from COVID-19. CDR3 region: CASSYPAGGDYGYTF. CDR3 coding DNA: TGTGCCAGCAGTTACCCGGCCGGGGGTGACTATGGCTACACCTTC.